This TCR beta chain was profiled in a study of human T cells and chemical hapten exposure. There are 12 residues in the CDR3. V dropped 4 bases and J dropped 10 bases, with 11 bases sitting between them. The V gene's germline CDR1 is LGHDT and CDR2 YNNKEL (reference sequence). General study points: DPC sensitization left the count of TCRs above 1 in 1000 unchanged.

Time point noted: pre-sensitization, week 0. Indicated treatment: therapeutic diphenylcyclopropenone sensitization with weekly scalp DPC. Non-pregnant alopecia patients aged 18 to 70, suitable for DPC therapy. This clonotype turned up a few times. Its specificity is unknown. TCRdb reanalysed the RACE reads using MiXCR and keeps one entry per CDR3 protein. The profile covers 89,000 or so distinct CDR3 sequences, with around 7.9% appearing a single time and 2.6% taken by the ten largest. The specimen was whole blood, collected in connection with sensitization to the hapten diphenylcyclopropenone (DPC). The source is a man aged 35 to 55 with alopecia areata. Some clones in this sample may be carry-over from other donors' samples. The rearrangement links TRBV3-1 to TRBJ2-1; D may be TRBD2 (5 bases). This CDR3 is CASSRTLREQFF. CDR3 in DNA: TGTGCCAGCAGCCGGACTTTGCGGGAGCAGTTCTTC.